The next 16 T cell receptor beta chains were all read from a single sample in a study of T cells in Graves' hyperthyroidism and ophthalmopathy. From RNA transcripts, TCR beta CDR3 regions were amplified. Initially, a first-round RT-PCR of the TCR CDR3 employed the HTBI primer set. Each CDR3 protein is one row after TCRdb ran MiXCR on the multiplex PCR reads. This sample has fewer than 550,000 distinct CDR3 sequences, with roughly 25% found just once. Sequenced: blood. These receptors all come from a woman aged 25 to 39 with Graves' ophthalmopathy.

The chain is built from TRBV4-2 and TRBJ2-7; 11 nucleotides agree with TRBD1. Losses at the gene ends were 5 bases for V and 5 bases for J; bases not matched to a gene: 8. The germline gives CDR1 LGHNA, CDR2 YNFKEQ. The CDR3 length is 15 residues. Here the CDR3 reads CASSDLPGQGDEQYF. Written as DNA, the CDR3 is TGTGCCAGCAGCGACCTTCCGGGACAGGGGGACGAGCAGTACTTC.

This chain's CDR3 is CASSLSAWGWTEAFF. The DNA for the CDR3 is TGTGCCAGCAGCTTGTCCGCTTGGGGGTGGACTGAAGCTTTCTTT. The V call is TRBV5-5, the J call TRBJ1-1, with D possibly being TRBD1 (5 bases). Trimming took 1 base from V and 5 from J, leaving 15 bases between them. The germline V gene encodes CDR1 SGHKS and CDR2 YYEKEE (reference sequence). The CDR3 consists of 15 residues.

There are a few counts of this clonotype. This chain joins TRBV20-1 and TRBJ2-5, with D perhaps TRBD1 or TRBD2 (5 bases each). V shed 5 bases and J shed 1 base, with 8 bases lying between them. From germline, CDR1 is DFQATT and CDR2 SNEGSKA (reference sequence). The CDR3 is 12 amino acids. The CDR3 region has the DNA TGCAGTGCTGGGGACCGCCAAGAGACCCAGTACTTC. Protein product: CSAGDRQETQYF.

This chain uses TRBV19 with TRBJ2-7; 12 nucleotides line up with TRBD1. The CDR3 has 15 residues. The trim removed 6 bases at V and 4 bases at J, leaving 7 bases unmatched. Germline V gives CDR1 LNHDA, CDR2 SQIVND (reference sequence). In nucleotides, the CDR3 is TGTGCCAGTAGACTTGCGGGACAGGGGGCTTACGAGCAGTACTTC. It specifies CASRLAGQGAYEQYF.

This clonotype was seen at least ten times. The chain couples TRBV20-1 to TRBJ2-2; D possibly corresponds to TRBD2 (5 bases). This CDR3 is 11 amino acids long. V gave up 6 bases and J gave up 5 bases, with 7 bases separating them. Germline V gives CDR1 DFQATT, CDR2 SNEGSKA (reference sequence). CDR3 DNA: TGCAGTGCGGAGCGGACCGGGGAGCTGTTTTTT. Protein sequence: CSAERTGELFF.

On this clonotype itself: A read error may explain this, as a much larger clone is one base away. The chain joins TRBV12-3 or TRBV12-4 to TRBJ2-5; 16 nucleotides agree with TRBD2. The V gene end was trimmed by 6 bases and the J gene end by 0 bases; junction bases not matched to a gene: 1. The CDR3 has 16 amino acids. CDR3 sequence reads: CASRGLAGGHQETQYF. The CDR3 DNA reads as TGTGCCAGCAGGGGACTAGCGGGGGGGCACCAAGAGACCCAGTACTTC.

This rearrangement joins TRBV25-1 to TRBJ1-5, with D perhaps matching TRBD1 (6 bases). The germline CDR1 and CDR2 sequences are MGHDK and SYGVNS. V dropped 3 bases and J dropped 2 bases, with 11 bases sitting between them. This CDR3 region has 15 residues. The CDR3 DNA follows: TGTGCCAGCAGTGATGCGACAGGTGGCAATCAGCCCCAGCATTTT. Amino acid sequence: CASSDATGGNQPQHF.

This clonotype has a count of ten or more. The chain carries TRBV12-3 or TRBV12-4 and TRBJ2-5, with TRBD1 matching over 9 bases. The junction had 17 bases not matched to a gene; V was cut back by 2 bases and J by 7 bases. There are 18 residues in the CDR3. CDR3 amino acids: CASSLRGNRDRVYGTQYF. CDR3 DNA sequence: TGTGCCAGCAGTTTAAGGGGAAACCGGGACAGGGTTTATGGGACCCAGTACTTC.

This clonotype was observed many times. This chain uses TRBV11-2 with TRBJ2-5; 10 bases match TRBD1. The CDR3 spans 15 residues. In germline, CDR1 is SGHAT, CDR2 FQNNGV. Trimming removed 5 bases from V and 2 bases from J; junction bases left unmatched: 5. DNA of the CDR3: TGTGCCAGCAGCCGGACAGGGGGAGGGCAAGAGACCCAGTACTTC. Residues: CASSRTGGGQETQYF.

There are many counts of this clonotype. The rearrangement joins TRBV20-1 to TRBJ1-1, with D possibly TRBD1 on 6 matching bases. The V gene's germline CDR1 is DFQATT and CDR2 SNEGSKA (reference sequence). This CDR3 is 13 amino acids long. The V end was cut by 3 bases, the J end by 6 bases, with 14 bases between. The CDR3 nucleotides are TGCAGTGCTAGGACGGGGGGCGTCGCTGAAGCTTTCTTT. It is translated as CSARTGGVAEAFF.

This clonotype has ten or more counts. The chain employs TRBV20-1 and TRBJ2-7; 7 bases match TRBD2. Germline trimming cut 2 bases from V and 0 bases from J; bases unmatched to any gene: 10. Germline loops: CDR1 DFQATT, CDR2 SNEGSKA (reference sequence). This CDR3 is 16 amino acids long. The CDR3 protein is CSARQALAGASYEQYF. DNA of the CDR3: TGCAGTGCTAGACAGGCATTAGCGGGTGCCTCCTACGAGCAGTACTTC.

The sample holds many counts of this clonotype. The rearrangement links TRBV27 to TRBJ1-2; D call uncertain. Trimming shortened V by 4 bases and J by 5 bases, and 17 bases separated the two germline ends. Germline V gene data show CDR1 as MNHEY and CDR2 as SMNVEV (reference sequence). The CDR3 has 15 residues. The CDR3 loop reads CASSSHPMRAYGYTF. The CDR3, as DNA: TGTGCCAGCAGTTCACACCCCATGAGGGCATATGGCTACACCTTC.

At least ten counts were recorded for this clonotype. The rearrangement uses TRBV12-3 or TRBV12-4 and TRBJ2-4, with TRBD1 identical over 7 bases. This CDR3 is 13 amino acids long. Unmatched junction bases numbered 7, after V lost 6 bases and J lost 8 bases. CDR3 sequence (DNA): TGTGCCAGCAGCAGGGGACAGCCGTACATTCAGTACTTC. Its protein product is CASSRGQPYIQYF.

V gene TRBV5-1 combines with J gene TRBJ2-5; D gene ambiguous. Trimming pared 4 bases from V and 5 bases from J, leaving 9 bases between. This CDR3 spans 12 amino acids. CDR1 and CDR2 (germline): SGHRS, YFSETQ. DNA for the CDR3: TGCGCCAGCAGCACGAAGGCGGAGACCCAGTACTTC. It is translated as CASSTKAETQYF. The full variable domain, in which reference TRBV5-1 and TRBJ2-5 provide the parts outside the CDR3, is KAGVTQTPRYLIKTRGQQVTLSCSPISGHRSVSWYQQTPGQGLQFLFEYFSETQRNKGNFPGRFSGRQFSNSRSEMNVSTLELGDSALYLCASSTKAETQYFGPGTRLLVL.

The chain is built from TRBV30 and TRBJ1-2; TRBD1 is a possible D gene (6 bases). Germline loops: CDR1 GTSNPN, CDR2 SVGIG (reference sequence). The CDR3 contains 13 residues. Trimming removed 2 bases at V and 1 base at J, with 8 bases between. The CDR3 sequence: CAWSKDSNYGYTF. The DNA for the CDR3 is TGTGCCTGGAGTAAGGACAGTAACTATGGCTACACCTTC.

This chain links TRBV7-2 with TRBJ1-3; tentatively, D is TRBD1 (5 bases). V lost 4 bases and J lost 0, with 7 bases in between. From germline, CDR1 is SGHTA and CDR2 FQGNSA. This CDR3 has 14 residues. CDR3 in DNA: TGTGCCAGCAGCTGGGACGTCTCTGGAAACACCATATATTTT. It yields the protein CASSWDVSGNTIYF.